This T cell receptor beta chain was identified during a study of Ad26.COV2.S vaccination and SARS-CoV-2 variants. The CDR3 contains 12 residues. The V gene's germline CDR1 is MNHEY and CDR2 SMNVEV (reference sequence). V was clipped by 5 bases and J by 11 bases; unmatched bases: 4. This sample's treatment: around 19 received Ad26.COV2.S at low or high dose, single or two shots; five or six received placebo; per-sample allocation not given. Collection of samples fell on day 63 after the first vaccine or placebo injection. This table comes from immunoSEQ multiplex PCR, and its TCRdb copy is limited to in-frame clones, with some not included. Among more than 300,000 clones listed, approximately 90% were seen once.

This material consisted of peripheral blood, taken in a trial of Ad26.COV2.S vaccine versus placebo. The chain uses TRBV27 and TRBJ2-2; 8 bases match TRBD1. The sequence was obtained from a person between 18 and 65 years old who received the Ad26.COV2.S COVID-19 vaccine or a placebo. CDR3 residues: CASSQTGGELFF. CDR3 nucleotides: TGTGCCAGCAGTCAAACAGGGGGTGAGCTGTTTTTT.